This record covers a single T cell receptor (beta chain). V trimming: 0 bases; J trimming: 7 bases; junction bases outside the gene matches: 8. The germline V gene encodes CDR1 SGHTA and CDR2 FQGTGA. There are 15 residues in the CDR3. The data were obtained in a study of beta chain features in type 1 diabetes. Based on CD45RO/CCR7/CD25/CD127/CD95/CD27, CD4+ regulatory, stem cell-like memory, naive and central memory cells were sorted. cDNA synthesis used the whole RNA isolate, giving expressed TCRB sequences. Assay used: immunoSEQ multiplex PCR; TCRdb lists only in-frame clones, some missing. Here the sample spans some 330,000 clones, approximately 9.9% being singletons.

The source material was naive CD4+ T cells from blood. J is TRBJ2-5 and V is TRBV7-3, with 7 bases that match TRBD2. This TCR was sampled from a woman between 25 and 40 years old in good health. The CDR3 sequence is CASSLTASGGGTQYF. Here the CDR3 DNA reads TGTGCCAGCAGCTTAACGGCTAGCGGAGGTGGGACCCAGTACTTC.